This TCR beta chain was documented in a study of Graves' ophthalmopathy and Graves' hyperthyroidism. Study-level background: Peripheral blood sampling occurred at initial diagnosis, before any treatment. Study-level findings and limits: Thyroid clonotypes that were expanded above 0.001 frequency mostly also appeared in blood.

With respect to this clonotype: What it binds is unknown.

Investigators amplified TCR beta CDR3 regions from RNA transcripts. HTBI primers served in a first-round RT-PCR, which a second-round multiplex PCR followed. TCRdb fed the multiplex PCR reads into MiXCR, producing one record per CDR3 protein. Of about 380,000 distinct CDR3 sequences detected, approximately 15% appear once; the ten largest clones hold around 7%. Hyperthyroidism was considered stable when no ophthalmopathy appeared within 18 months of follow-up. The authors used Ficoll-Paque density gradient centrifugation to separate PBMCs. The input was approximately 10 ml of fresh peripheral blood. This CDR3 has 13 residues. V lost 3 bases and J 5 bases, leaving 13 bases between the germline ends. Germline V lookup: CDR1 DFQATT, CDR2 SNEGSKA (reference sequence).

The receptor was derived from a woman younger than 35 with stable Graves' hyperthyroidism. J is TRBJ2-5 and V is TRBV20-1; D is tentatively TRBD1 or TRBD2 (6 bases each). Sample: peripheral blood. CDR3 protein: CSASDQGRETQYF. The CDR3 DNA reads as TGCAGTGCTAGCGACCAGGGGAGGGAGACCCAGTACTTC.